This entry concerns a single T cell receptor beta chain. Its antigen is as yet unknown. TCRdb keeps only in-frame clones here, not all; method: immunoSEQ multiplex PCR. The profile shows 100,000 to 130,000 clones, 90% to 95% of them singletons. These data come from a study of T cell responses to AZD1222 COVID-19 vaccine. Overall study results and limits: Close to half of spike-specific TCRs reportedly recognize unmutated variant regions.

The sequenced sample was peripheral blood, obtained on day 0 of AZD1222 vaccination. The clonotype comes from an adult in good health.

CDR3 residues: CASSQDNGDQPQHF. CDR3 DNA: TGCGCCAGCAGCCAAGATAATGGGGACCAGCCCCAGCATTTT. V gene TRBV4-3 combines with J gene TRBJ1-5; maybe TRBD1 (5 bases). Trimming stripped 0 bases from V and 7 bases from J, with 10 bases between. CDR1 and CDR2 from the germline V gene are LGHNA and YSLEER. This CDR3 comprises 14 residues.